This T cell receptor beta chain appears in the sequencing data of a study of blood T cell repertoires in COVID-19. The overall study: Acute and convalescent COVID-19 specimens originated in the United States, Italy and Spain. Sources were T cells, B-cell-depleted T cells, or PBMCs; the material itself was cDNA or gDNA.

In the study's own analysis: By means of reference gene primer amplification, nucleated cell counts were estimated. Sequenced by immunoSEQ multiplex PCR; TCRdb stores in-frame clones only, minus some. V and J calls and clone size are those listed in that table; D and trimming were worked out from the DNA. The table lists about 42,000 clones, 90% of them singletons. This CDR3 comprises 13 residues. Germline CDR1 and CDR2: SGHNT and YENEEA. Trimming left V 5 bases short and J 9 bases short, with 11 bases between. The specimen sequenced was peripheral blood. This TCR was sampled from a human donor in a cohort sampled during active COVID-19. This rearrangement joins TRBV11-3 to TRBJ1-6; no clear D. For the CDR3, the DNA is TGTGCCAGCAGCGCAAGTCCTAGTTCACCCCTCCACTTT. Protein product: CASSASPSSPLHF.